The clone carrying this TCR beta chain occurred a few times. Its matching antigen is unknown. This sample stems from a study of vaccination and CD4 T cells after COVID-19. Across the study: Six males and four females, two Hispanic, made up the convalescents. Post-COVID samples had a sampling time that fell a median roughly 98 days after diagnosis (range 35 to 161). The stimulating agents, overlapping spike peptides, came from SARS-CoV-2, HCoV-NL63, HCoV-OC43 and HCoV-229E.

V shed 5 bases and J 0 bases; nucleotides not matched to a gene: 6. Per the germline V gene, CDR1 is DFQATT and CDR2 is SNEGSKA (reference sequence). This CDR3 has 14 residues. Study-level points and caveats: No early post-infection timepoints were studied, and convalescent patients studied were relatively few.

Specified time point: late sampling 161 to 241 days after vaccination in a few convalescent patients. Treatment described: roughly 11-day PBMC culture with coronavirus spike peptide pools or control peptides (ViraFEST assay). Sequencing of the DNA from cultured CD4+ T cells was carried out with the Oncomine TCR Beta short-read assay. MiXCR, run by TCRdb on the PCR reads, gives a single entry per CDR3 protein. The sample includes more than 20,000 distinct CDR3 sequences, 32% of them seen just once. The material sequenced was CD4+ T cells from blood, cultured in vitro, taken about 7 months after SARS-CoV-2 vaccination. The rearrangement links TRBV20-1 to TRBJ1-1; 7 bases map to TRBD1. This TCR was sampled from a human donor who had recovered from COVID-19. The CDR3 sequence: CSALTDRLNTEAFF. The CDR3 bases are TGCAGTGCTCTGACGGACAGGTTGAACACTGAAGCTTTCTTT.